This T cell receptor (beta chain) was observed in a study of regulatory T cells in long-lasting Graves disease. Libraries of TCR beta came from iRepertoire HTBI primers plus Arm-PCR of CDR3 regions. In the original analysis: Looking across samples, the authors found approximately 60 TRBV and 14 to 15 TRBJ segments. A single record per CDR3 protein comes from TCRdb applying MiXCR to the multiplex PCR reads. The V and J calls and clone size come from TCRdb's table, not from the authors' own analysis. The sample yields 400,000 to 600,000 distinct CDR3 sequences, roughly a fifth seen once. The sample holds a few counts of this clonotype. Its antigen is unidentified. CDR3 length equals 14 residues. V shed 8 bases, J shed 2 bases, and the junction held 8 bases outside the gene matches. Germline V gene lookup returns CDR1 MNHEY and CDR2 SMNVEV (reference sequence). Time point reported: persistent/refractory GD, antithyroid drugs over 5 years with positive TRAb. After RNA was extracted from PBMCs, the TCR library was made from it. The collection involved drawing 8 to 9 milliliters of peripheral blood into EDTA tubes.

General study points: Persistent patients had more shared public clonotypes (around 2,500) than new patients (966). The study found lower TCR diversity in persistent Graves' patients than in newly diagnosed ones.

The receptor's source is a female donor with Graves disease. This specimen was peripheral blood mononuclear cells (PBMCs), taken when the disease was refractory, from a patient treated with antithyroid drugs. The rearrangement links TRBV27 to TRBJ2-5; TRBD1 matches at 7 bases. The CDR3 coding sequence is TGTGCCAGCCGAGGGGGCGCGAGGCAAGAGACCCAGTACTTC. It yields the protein CASRGGARQETQYF.